This record looks at one T cell receptor (beta chain) sequence and its context. The germline V and J ends were trimmed by 0 bases and 0 bases, with 6 bases remaining between them. CDR1 and CDR2 from the germline V gene are LNHNV and YYDKDF (reference sequence). The CDR3 length is 14 residues. TCRdb keeps only in-frame clones here, not all; method: immunoSEQ multiplex PCR. The sample holds about 79,000 clones; 85% to 95% are singletons and the top ten take around 0.26%. The data were obtained in a study of technical replicates of blood from a handful of donors. The receptor's source is a human donor in good health. The chain combines TRBV15 with TRBJ2-7; D is unresolved. The sequencing sample was made of T cells isolated from PBMCs. CDR3 nucleotides: TGTGCCACCAGCAGAGAGGGCAGCTCCTACGAGCAGTACTTC. Translated: CATSREGSSYEQYF. Together with reference TRBV15 and TRBJ2-7, the CDR3 gives the full variable domain: DAMVIQNPRYQVTQFGKPVTLSCSQTLNHNVMYWYQQKSSQAPKLLFHYYDKDFNNEADTPDNFQSRRPNTSFCFLDIRSPGLGDTAMYLCATSREGSSYEQYFGPGTRLTVT.